This record looks at one T cell receptor beta chain sequence and its context. The antigen remains undetermined. These data belong to a study of lymphopenia after photon versus proton radiotherapy. Data came from immunoSEQ multiplex PCR; TCRdb stores just in-frame clones and leaves some out. The sample holds over 15,000 clones, approximately 90% seen once. Study results and limitations: After the lymphocyte nadir, photon-treated repertoires showed oligoclonal expansion, especially of CD8+ Temra cells. Photon-treated patients lost naive T cells and TCR diversity; proton-treated stayed stable. Larger post-nadir TCR diversity loss correlated inversely with survival in deceased patients.

Germline CDR1 reads LGHNA; CDR2 reads YNFKEQ. V lost 0 bases to trimming and J lost 7 bases, with 12 bases between them. There are 14 residues in the CDR3. Specimen: peripheral blood, collected from a patient treated with photon-based radiotherapy. This chain links TRBV4-2 with TRBJ1-2; no clear D. The source is a man between 60 and 70 years old with pancreatic cancer. The CDR3 sequence: CASSQDEGLGGYTF. The CDR3 nucleotides are TGTGCCAGCAGCCAAGATGAAGGACTCGGTGGCTACACCTTC.